This is a list of T cell receptor beta chains from one sample in a study of siplizumab effects on memory and regulatory T cells. TCRdb keeps only in-frame clones here, not all; method: immunoSEQ multiplex PCR. The repertoire holds fewer than 130,000 clones, with approximately 92% as singletons. Sequenced material: CD4+ T cells sorted from blood. These receptors originate from a human donor in good health. CDR3s include the opening cysteine and the closing phenylalanine or tryptophan. A D gene is named only where the DNA matches it firmly. Rows give clone size only sometimes, using once, few, many, or a class for an expanded clone.

D gene | clone size | J gene | V gene | CDR3 DNA | CDR3 protein
NA | NA | TRBJ1-5 | TRBV5-8 | TGTGCCAGCAGCTTGTCCAGGACCAATCAGCCCCAGCATTTT | CASSLSRTNQPQHF
NA | NA | TRBJ2-7 | TRBV5-1 | TGCGCCAGCAGCGGGGGGGGCGCGGGGCCGAGGGAAGAGCAGTACTTC | CASSGGGAGPREEQYF
NA | NA | TRBJ2-5 | TRBV5-1 | TGCGCCAGCAGCTTGGACAGGGTTCAAGAGACCCAGTACTTC | CASSLDRVQETQYF
TRBD2 | NA | TRBJ2-1 | TRBV7-2 | TGTGCCAGCAGCTTAGCAGCGGGGGGGCCTATTTCCTACAATGAGCAGTTCTTC | CASSLAAGGPISYNEQFF
TRBD1 | NA | TRBJ2-1 | TRBV13 | TGTGCCAGCAGCCCGCCCTCATATTTAGACAGGGGCCGGTTAAATGAGCAGTTCTTC | CASSPPSYLDRGRLNEQFF
NA | NA | TRBJ2-5 | TRBV29-1 | TGCAGCAAATCCATTGGCGGGATGATGCAAGAGACCCAGTACTTC | CSKSIGGMMQETQYF
NA | NA | TRBJ1-3 | TRBV6-1 | TGTGCCAGCAGTGAATACGGGGGCTCTGGAAACACCATATATTTT | CASSEYGGSGNTIYF
NA | once | TRBJ2-3 | TRBV7-9 | TGTGCCAGCAGCTACCGGACCGGCAGGCAGTCAGATACGCAGTATTTT | CASSYRTGRQSDTQYF
NA | NA | TRBJ2-5 | TRBV25-1 | TGTGCCAGCAGTGAATACGGGGGGCCCGAGACCCAGTACTTC | CASSEYGGPETQYF
TRBD1 | NA | TRBJ2-7 | TRBV28 | TGTGCCACCCAAGGACAGGGTGTTACCTTC | CATQGQGVTF
NA | NA | TRBJ1-2 | TRBV2 | TGTGCCAGCAGCGCGGGACTACTCGACTACACCTTC | CASSAGLLDYTF
NA | NA | TRBJ2-7 | TRBV6-1 | TGTGCCAGCAGTTTGCATACAGGGTTGTCCTACGAGCAGTACTTC | CASSLHTGLSYEQYF
NA | NA | TRBJ2-6 | TRBV25-1 | TGTGCCAGCAGTGAAGGTTTATCTGGGGCCAACGTCCTGACTTTC | CASSEGLSGANVLTF
NA | NA | TRBJ2-5 | TRBV7-9 | TGTGCCAGCAGCCCCCCACTAGACGCAGTGACCCAGTACTTC | CASSPPLDAVTQYF
NA | NA | TRBJ2-1 | TRBV2 | TGTGCCAGCAGTGGATTGACCTACAATGAGCAGTTCTTC | CASSGLTYNEQFF
TRBD1 | NA | TRBJ2-7 | TRBV9 | TGTGCCAGCAGCCCTCGGACAGGGTCCTACGAGCAGTACTTC | CASSPRTGSYEQYF
NA | NA | TRBJ1-1 | TRBV7-8 | TGTGCCAGCAGCTTAGGGACCGGGGAAGCTTTCTTT | CASSLGTGEAFF
TRBD1 | NA | TRBJ2-7 | TRBV6-6 | TGTGCCAGCAGGCCGGGACAGGGGAGTACCTACGAGCAGTACTTC | CASRPGQGSTYEQYF
NA | NA | TRBJ1-5 | TRBV2 | TGTGCCAGCACTGGGACCTTTACCCAGCCCCAGCATTTT | CASTGTFTQPQHF
TRBD2 | NA | TRBJ2-3 | TRBV5-1 | TGCGCCAGCAGCTTGAGTGGCGGGGGTTTTGGTACGCAGTATTTT | CASSLSGGGFGTQYF
TRBD2 | once | TRBJ2-3 | TRBV7-2 | TGTGCCAGCAGCTTGACTAGCGGGAGAGGGACAGATACGCAGTATTTT | CASSLTSGRGTDTQYF
TRBD2 | NA | TRBJ2-3 | TRBV5-1 | TGCGCCAGCCGGCGGACTAGCGGGAACACAGATACGCAGTATTTT | CASRRTSGNTDTQYF
NA | once | TRBJ2-3 | TRBV6-1 | TGTGCCAGCAGTGAAGTAAAGGGGGGGCAGGGGAGGACAGATACGCAGTATTTT | CASSEVKGGQGRTDTQYF
TRBD1 | NA | TRBJ2-2 | TRBV6-4 | TGTGCCAGCAGTGAGCAGGGGGCGCTGGGCACCGGGGAGCTGTTTTTT | CASSEQGALGTGELFF
NA | few | TRBJ2-7 | TRBV2 | TGTGCCAGCATTCGGAACGGTAAGGAGCAGTACTTC | CASIRNGKEQYF
NA | NA | TRBJ1-2 | TRBV7-2 | TGTGCCAGCAGCTTAGAAAGGGGAGGCTATGGCTACACCTTC | CASSLERGGYGYTF
NA | NA | TRBJ1-2 | TRBV29-1 | TGCAGCGTTGAAGTCCGGAGTCAGTATGGCTACACCTTC | CSVEVRSQYGYTF
NA | NA | TRBJ1-1 | TRBV6-1 | TGTGCCAGCAGTGGCCTGGGTAGGATTTTTATGAACACTGAAGCTTTCTTT | CASSGLGRIFMNTEAFF
NA | NA | TRBJ2-7 | TRBV5-1 | TGCGCCAGCAGCTTGGCAGGGTACTCCTACGAGCAGTACTTC | CASSLAGYSYEQYF
NA | once | TRBJ2-7 | TRBV10-3 | TGTGCCATCAGCCTGGACGGAGACCTTTACGAGCAGTACTTC | CAISLDGDLYEQYF
TRBD1 | few | TRBJ1-1 | TRBV4-1 | TGCGCCAGCAGCCGAAGAAGGACAGGAGGAGAAGCTTTCTTT | CASSRRRTGGEAFF
TRBD1 | NA | TRBJ1-2 | TRBV6-5 | TGTGCCAGCAGTTACGGTTCCGGACAGGGTAACTATGGCTACACCTTC | CASSYGSGQGNYGYTF
NA | NA | TRBJ1-1 | TRBV5-1 | NA | CASRVGPGTEAFF
TRBD2 | NA | TRBJ2-7 | TRBV5-5 | TGTGCCAGCAGCTTGGGTAGCGGGGCTACCTACGAGCAGTACTTC | CASSLGSGATYEQYF
NA | once | TRBJ2-7 | TRBV5-1 | TGCGCCAGCAGCGAATCCAGGGATTCGCGCTCCTACGAGCAGTACTTC | CASSESRDSRSYEQYF
NA | NA | TRBJ1-3 | TRBV4-2 | TGTGCCAGCAGCCAAACAGGGTTGGGTGGAAACACCATATATTTT | CASSQTGLGGNTIYF
NA | NA | TRBJ1-3 | TRBV7-4 | TGTGCCAGCAGCTTAGAAGTTCGGGGGGATTTAACTGGAAACACCATATATTTT | CASSLEVRGDLTGNTIYF
NA | NA | TRBJ1-1 | TRBV18 | TGTGCCAGCTCACCAGGGTTGAACACTGAAGCTTTCTTT | CASSPGLNTEAFF
NA | NA | TRBJ2-1 | TRBV7-3 | TGTGCCAGCAGCCTCGGTACCCCGCCGCTCAATGAGCAGTTCTTC | CASSLGTPPLNEQFF
NA | NA | TRBJ2-7 | TRBV19 | TGTGCCAGTAGCCCCAGGAGGGGGGGTAGTTACGAGCAGTACTTC | CASSPRRGGSYEQYF
NA | NA | TRBJ1-2 | TRBV4-1 | TGCGCCAGCAGCCAAGAGGGACTCTATGGCTACACCTTC | CASSQEGLYGYTF
TRBD1 | NA | TRBJ2-3 | TRBV2 | TGTGCCAGCAAACAGGGGGCCACAGATACGCAGTATTTT | CASKQGATDTQYF
NA | once | TRBJ2-5 | TRBV5-1 | TGCGCCAGCAGCTTGGAAGGGACCCAGTACTTC | CASSLEGTQYF
TRBD2 | once | TRBJ2-1 | TRBV2 | TGTGCCAGCAGGGCCGGACTAGCGAACAATGAGCAGTTCTTC | CASRAGLANNEQFF
NA | NA | TRBJ2-3 | TRBV2 | TGTGCCAGCAGGGCAAACTCAGATACGCAGTATTTT | CASRANSDTQYF
NA | few | TRBJ2-5 | TRBV7-7 | TGTGCCAGCAGCCCCGGGGGGACAGCACAAGAGACCCAGTACTTC | CASSPGGTAQETQYF
TRBD1 | NA | TRBJ2-1 | TRBV18 | TGTGCCAGCTCACCACTTCCCACCCAGGGGGCTGTCAGTCAGCAGTTCTTC | CASSPLPTQGAVSQQFF
NA | once | TRBJ2-2 | TRBV7-9 | TGTGCCAGCAGCTTATTGGGGCCCCACGGGGAGCTGTTTTTT | CASSLLGPHGELFF
TRBD1 | NA | TRBJ1-2 | TRBV7-9 | TGTGCCGGACGGACAGGGGATTATGGCTACACCTTC | CAGRTGDYGYTF
NA | NA | TRBJ1-1 | TRBV6-5 | TGTGCCAGCAGGAGGGGGGCTGAAGCCACTGAAGCTTTCTTT | CASRRGAEATEAFF
TRBD2 | NA | TRBJ2-5 | TRBV7-9 | TGTGCCAGCAGCTACAGACTAGCGGGATGGGGCCAAGAGACCCAGTACTTC | CASSYRLAGWGQETQYF
NA | NA | TRBJ2-2 | TRBV19 | TGTGCCAGTAGTATGTCATACAGCCCGAACACCGGGGAGCTGTTTTTT | CASSMSYSPNTGELFF
NA | NA | TRBJ2-7 | TRBV18 | TGTGCCAGCTCACCAAACCTACAGGGGAGGCGCCCCTACGAGCAGTACTTC | CASSPNLQGRRPYEQYF
TRBD1 | NA | TRBJ1-2 | TRBV28 | TGTGCCAGCAGTTTATATTGGACAGGGGGCGGACAGGGCTACACCTTC | CASSLYWTGGGQGYTF
TRBD1 | NA | TRBJ1-4 | TRBV7-2 | TGTGCCAGCAGCTTTTCCCTCGGACAGGGAGAAGAAAAACTGTTTTTT | CASSFSLGQGEEKLFF
TRBD2 | NA | TRBJ2-7 | TRBV11-2 | TGTGCCAGCAGCTTCGAGCGGGGGGCCTCCTACGAGCAGTACTTC | CASSFERGASYEQYF
NA | few | TRBJ1-1 | TRBV6-5 | TGTGCCACGTTAAAGGGGGGTTACGGGGACACTGAAGCTTTCTTT | CATLKGGYGDTEAFF
NA | NA | TRBJ2-7 | TRBV11-2 | TGTGCCAGCAGCGTCAGAGTCTACGAGCAGTACTTC | CASSVRVYEQYF
TRBD2 | NA | TRBJ2-1 | TRBV10-3 | TGTGCCAGCCGCACTAGCGGGGAATACAATGAGCAGTTCTTC | CASRTSGEYNEQFF